This entry is about one TCR beta chain. The V end was cut by 4 bases, the J end by 5 bases, with 22 bases between. The CDR3 runs to 17 residues. Germline V gene sequence: CDR1 KGHDR, CDR2 SFDVKD. The data originate from a study of blood T cell repertoires in COVID-19. At the level of the study: Sample material is recorded as cDNA or gDNA derived from T cells, B-cell-depleted T cells, or PBMCs.

Libraries were prepared by immunoSEQ multiplex PCR; TCRdb keeps only in-frame clonotypes and omits some of them. This table has around 200,000 clones, about 86% appearing once. Sequenced: PBMCs or T cells enriched from blood (not recorded which). The chain links TRBV24-1 to TRBJ1-1; tentative D call: TRBD1 (5 bases). The sequence was obtained from a woman in her twenties or thirties who had been exposed to COVID-19. The CDR3 DNA is TGTGCCACCAGTGACAGCGCCCGGGGTTGGGGGAGGACTGAAGCTTTCTTT. Translation gives CATSDSARGWGRTEAFF.